Listed below are T cell receptor beta chains from one sample, sequenced in a study of Siglec-9 on CD8 T cells in melanoma. Profiling relied on immunoSEQ multiplex PCR, and the TCRdb table lists in-frame clones only, not all of them. The sample holds 30,000 to 45,000 clones, about 86% seen once. Sequences were obtained from Siglec-9- CD8+ T cells sorted from blood. Receptor source: a human donor in good health. The CDR3 runs from the conserved cysteine through the conserved F or W. A D gene is named only where the DNA matches it firmly. Not every row has a clone size; where given, it reads once, few, many or a size class.

j_gene: TRBJ2-2
d_gene: .
v_gene: TRBV6-5
abundance: .
CDR3aa: CASGVSNTGELFF
CDR3nt: TGTGCCAGCGGCGTTTCGAACACCGGGGAGCTGTTTTTT

j_gene: TRBJ2-7
d_gene: .
v_gene: TRBV4-1
abundance: .
CDR3aa: CASSHADGPGDEQYF
CDR3nt: TGCGCCAGCAGCCACGCCGACGGGCCAGGGGACGAGCAGTACTTC

j_gene: TRBJ2-5
d_gene: .
v_gene: TRBV2
abundance: .
CDR3aa: CASSLTGREETQYF
CDR3nt: TGTGCCAGCAGTCTCACAGGGCGGGAGGAGACCCAGTACTTC

j_gene: TRBJ2-7
d_gene: .
v_gene: TRBV7-9
abundance: .
CDR3aa: CASSLAVLSSYEQYF
CDR3nt: TGTGCCAGCAGCCTTGCCGTACTTTCCTCCTACGAGCAGTACTTC

j_gene: TRBJ1-1
d_gene: .
v_gene: TRBV27
abundance: .
CDR3aa: CASSYQGSNTEAFF
CDR3nt: TGTGCCAGCAGTTATCAGGGTAGTAACACTGAAGCTTTCTTT

j_gene: TRBJ2-5
d_gene: .
v_gene: TRBV28
abundance: .
CDR3aa: CASSFLTESQETQYF
CDR3nt: TGTGCCAGCAGTTTCTTAACAGAGTCCCAAGAGACCCAGTACTTC

j_gene: TRBJ1-1
d_gene: .
v_gene: TRBV6-5
abundance: .
CDR3aa: CASSYRGSTEAFF
CDR3nt: TGTGCCAGCAGTTACCGGGGCAGCACTGAAGCTTTCTTT

j_gene: TRBJ2-5
d_gene: .
v_gene: TRBV11-2
abundance: .
CDR3aa: CASSLAGSWLSETQYF
CDR3nt: TGTGCCAGCAGCTTAGCCGGTAGTTGGTTGTCAGAGACCCAGTACTTC

j_gene: TRBJ1-5
d_gene: .
v_gene: TRBV19
abundance: few
CDR3aa: CASTVGGNQPQHF
CDR3nt: TGTGCCAGTACCGTTGGGGGAAATCAGCCCCAGCATTTT

j_gene: TRBJ1-1
d_gene: .
v_gene: TRBV5-1
abundance: .
CDR3aa: CASSEGQGLNTEAFF
CDR3nt: TGCGCCAGCAGCGAAGGTCAGGGTTTGAACACTGAAGCTTTCTTT

j_gene: TRBJ1-2
d_gene: .
v_gene: TRBV13
abundance: .
CDR3aa: CASSPGQGSINGYTF
CDR3nt: TGTGCCAGCAGCCCAGGCCAGGGGTCCATTAATGGCTACACCTTC

j_gene: TRBJ2-7
d_gene: .
v_gene: TRBV6-1
abundance: .
CDR3aa: CASSVDRYSYEQYF
CDR3nt: TGTGCCAGCAGTGTCGACCGGTACTCCTACGAGCAGTACTTC

j_gene: TRBJ2-2
d_gene: .
v_gene: TRBV27
abundance: .
CDR3aa: CASSLWENTGELFF
CDR3nt: TGTGCCAGCAGTTTATGGGAGAACACCGGGGAGCTGTTTTTT

j_gene: TRBJ1-2
d_gene: .
v_gene: TRBV9
abundance: once
CDR3aa: CASSVGNSGGGYTF
CDR3nt: TGTGCCAGCAGCGTAGGGAATTCGGGCGGGGGCTACACCTTC

j_gene: TRBJ2-2
d_gene: .
v_gene: TRBV15
abundance: .
CDR3aa: CATSGREENTGELFF
CDR3nt: TGTGCCACCAGCGGAAGGGAGGAGAACACCGGGGAGCTGTTTTTT

j_gene: TRBJ2-1
d_gene: TRBD1
v_gene: TRBV5-1
abundance: .
CDR3aa: CASRYGTGWNEQFF
CDR3nt: TGCGCCAGCAGATATGGGACAGGGTGGAATGAGCAGTTCTTC

j_gene: TRBJ2-7
d_gene: TRBD2
v_gene: TRBV10-2
abundance: .
CDR3aa: CASSESGGPSYEQYF
CDR3nt: TGCGCCAGCAGTGAGAGCGGGGGGCCATCCTACGAGCAGTACTTC

j_gene: TRBJ1-2
d_gene: .
v_gene: TRBV2
abundance: few
CDR3aa: CASSEAGGYNYGYTF
CDR3nt: TGTGCCAGCAGTGAAGCCGGTGGCTACAACTATGGCTACACCTTC

j_gene: TRBJ2-7
d_gene: TRBD2
v_gene: TRBV6-6
abundance: .
CDR3aa: CASSKGERGGDEQYF
CDR3nt: TGTGCCAGCAGTAAAGGGGAGCGTGGGGGGGACGAGCAGTACTTC

j_gene: TRBJ2-1
d_gene: TRBD2
v_gene: TRBV6-1
abundance: .
CDR3aa: CASSEEAGGLNEQFF
CDR3nt: TGTGCCAGCAGTGAAGAGGCGGGAGGGCTGAATGAGCAGTTCTTC

j_gene: TRBJ2-7
d_gene: .
v_gene: TRBV4-1
abundance: .
CDR3aa: CASSQDHQVHYEQYF
CDR3nt: TGCGCCAGCAGCCAAGATCACCAGGTCCACTACGAGCAGTACTTC

j_gene: TRBJ2-6
d_gene: TRBD1
v_gene: TRBV6-6
abundance: .
CDR3aa: CASSYGQVMTF
CDR3nt: TGTGCCAGCAGTTACGGACAGGTGATGACTTTC

j_gene: TRBJ2-1
d_gene: TRBD2
v_gene: TRBV4-1
abundance: .
CDR3aa: CASSRLLAGGQREQFF
CDR3nt: TGCGCCAGCAGCCGTTTACTAGCGGGGGGCCAACGTGAGCAGTTCTTC

j_gene: TRBJ1-5
d_gene: .
v_gene: TRBV27
abundance: few
CDR3aa: CASSLSGAVQPQHF
CDR3nt: TGTGCCAGCAGTTTATCAGGGGCCGTCCAGCCCCAGCATTTT

j_gene: TRBJ2-7
d_gene: .
v_gene: TRBV27
abundance: .
CDR3aa: CASSFPGSPLREQYF
CDR3nt: TGTGCCAGCAGTTTCCCCGGATCCCCCCTGAGGGAGCAGTACTTC

j_gene: TRBJ2-7
d_gene: TRBD1
v_gene: TRBV7-9
abundance: once
CDR3aa: CAGQAHDYEQYF
CDR3nt: TGTGCGGGACAGGCGCATGACTACGAGCAGTACTTC

j_gene: TRBJ1-3
d_gene: .
v_gene: TRBV29-1
abundance: .
CDR3aa: CSVEDSQARYF
CDR3nt: TGCAGCGTGGAGGACAGCCAGGCCCGATATTTT

j_gene: TRBJ2-3
d_gene: .
v_gene: TRBV6-1
abundance: .
CDR3aa: CASSLGTQYF
CDR3nt: TGTGCCAGCTCCCTGGGTACGCAGTATTTT

j_gene: TRBJ2-3
d_gene: .
v_gene: TRBV5-6
abundance: .
CDR3aa: CASTNPDLGNDPDTQYF
CDR3nt: TGTGCCAGCACCAACCCCGACCTGGGGAATGATCCAGATACGCAGTATTTT